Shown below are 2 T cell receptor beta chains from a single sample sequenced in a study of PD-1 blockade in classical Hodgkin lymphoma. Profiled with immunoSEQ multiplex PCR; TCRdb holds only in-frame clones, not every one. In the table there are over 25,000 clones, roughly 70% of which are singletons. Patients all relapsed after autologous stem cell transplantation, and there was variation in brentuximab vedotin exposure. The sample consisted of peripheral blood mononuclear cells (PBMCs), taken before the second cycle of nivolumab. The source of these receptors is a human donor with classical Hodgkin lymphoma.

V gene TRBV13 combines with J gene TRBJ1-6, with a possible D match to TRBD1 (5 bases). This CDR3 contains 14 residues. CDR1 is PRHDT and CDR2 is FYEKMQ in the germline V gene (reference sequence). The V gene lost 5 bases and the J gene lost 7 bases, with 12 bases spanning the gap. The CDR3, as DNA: TGTGCCAGCAGCCTCGGGGCAGTGAATTCACCCCTCCACTTT. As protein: CASSLGAVNSPLHF.

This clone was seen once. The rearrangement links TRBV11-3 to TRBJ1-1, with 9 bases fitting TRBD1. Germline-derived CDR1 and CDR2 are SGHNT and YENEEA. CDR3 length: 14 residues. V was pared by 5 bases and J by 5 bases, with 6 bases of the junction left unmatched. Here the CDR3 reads CASSPSGTGTEAFF. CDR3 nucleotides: TGTGCCAGCAGCCCGTCCGGGACAGGGACTGAAGCTTTCTTT.